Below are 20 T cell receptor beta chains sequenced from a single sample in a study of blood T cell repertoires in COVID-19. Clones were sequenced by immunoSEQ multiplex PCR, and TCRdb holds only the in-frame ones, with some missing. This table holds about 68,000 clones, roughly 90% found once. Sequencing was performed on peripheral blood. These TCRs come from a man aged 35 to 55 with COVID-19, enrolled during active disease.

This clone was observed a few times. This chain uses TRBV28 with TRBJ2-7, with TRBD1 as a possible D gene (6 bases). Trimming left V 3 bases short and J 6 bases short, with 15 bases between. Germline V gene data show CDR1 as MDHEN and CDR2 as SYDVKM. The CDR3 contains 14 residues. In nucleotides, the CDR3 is TGTGCCAGCAGTTTGGGACATTTTGGGCGCGAGCAGTACTTC. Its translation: CASSLGHFGREQYF.

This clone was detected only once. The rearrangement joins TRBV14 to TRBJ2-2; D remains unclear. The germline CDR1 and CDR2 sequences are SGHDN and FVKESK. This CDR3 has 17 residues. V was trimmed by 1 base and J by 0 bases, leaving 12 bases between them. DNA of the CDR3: TGTGCCAGCAGCCAAGGGTCGAGGTTAACGAACACCGGGGAGCTGTTTTTT. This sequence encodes CASSQGSRLTNTGELFF.

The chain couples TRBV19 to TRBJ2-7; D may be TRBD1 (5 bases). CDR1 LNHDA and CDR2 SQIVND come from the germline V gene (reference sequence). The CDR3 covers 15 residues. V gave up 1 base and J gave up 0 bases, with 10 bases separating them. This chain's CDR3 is CASSIGVDNSYEQYF. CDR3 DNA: TGTGCCAGTAGTATAGGGGTGGACAACTCCTACGAGCAGTACTTC.

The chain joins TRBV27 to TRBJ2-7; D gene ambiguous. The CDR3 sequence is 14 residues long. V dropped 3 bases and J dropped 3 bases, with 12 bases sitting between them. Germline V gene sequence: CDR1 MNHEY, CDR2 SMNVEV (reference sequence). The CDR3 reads CASSLGHPNYEQYF. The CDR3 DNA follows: TGTGCCAGCAGTTTGGGCCACCCCAACTACGAGCAGTACTTC.

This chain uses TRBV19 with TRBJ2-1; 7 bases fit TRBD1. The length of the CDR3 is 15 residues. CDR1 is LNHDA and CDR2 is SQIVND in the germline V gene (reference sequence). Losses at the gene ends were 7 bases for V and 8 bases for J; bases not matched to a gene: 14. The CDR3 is CASTLASGTVHEQFF. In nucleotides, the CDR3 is TGTGCCAGTACCCTCGCCTCCGGGACAGTCCATGAGCAGTTCTTC.

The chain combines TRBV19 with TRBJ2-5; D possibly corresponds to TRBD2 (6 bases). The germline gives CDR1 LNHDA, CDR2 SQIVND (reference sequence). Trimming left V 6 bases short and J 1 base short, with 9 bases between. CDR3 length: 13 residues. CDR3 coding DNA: TGTGCCAGTAGGCCGGGGGTCCAAGAGACCCAGTACTTC. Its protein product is CASRPGVQETQYF. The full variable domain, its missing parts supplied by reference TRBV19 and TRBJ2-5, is DGGITQSPKYLFRKEGQNVTLSCEQNLNHDAMYWYRQDPGQGLRLIYYSQIVNDFQKGDIAEGYSVSREKKESFPLTVTSAQKNPTAFYLCASRPGVQETQYFGPGTRLLVL.

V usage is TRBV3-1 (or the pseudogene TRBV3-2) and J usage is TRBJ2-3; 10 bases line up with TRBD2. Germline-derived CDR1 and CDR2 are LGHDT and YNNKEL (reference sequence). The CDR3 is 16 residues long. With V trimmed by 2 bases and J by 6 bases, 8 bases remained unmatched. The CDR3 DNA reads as TGTGCCAGCAGCCAACGGCTAGCGGGGGTCAAGGATACGCAGTATTTT. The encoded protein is CASSQRLAGVKDTQYF.

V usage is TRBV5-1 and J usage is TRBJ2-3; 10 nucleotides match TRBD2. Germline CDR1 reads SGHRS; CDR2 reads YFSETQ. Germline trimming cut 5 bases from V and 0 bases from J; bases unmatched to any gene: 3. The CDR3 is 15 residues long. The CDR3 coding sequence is TGCGCCAGCAGGACTAGCGGGCAAAGCACAGATACGCAGTATTTT. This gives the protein CASRTSGQSTDTQYF. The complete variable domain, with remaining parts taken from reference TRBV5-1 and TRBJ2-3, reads KAGVTQTPRYLIKTRGQQVTLSCSPISGHRSVSWYQQTPGQGLQFLFEYFSETQRNKGNFPGRFSGRQFSNSRSEMNVSTLELGDSALYLCASRTSGQSTDTQYFGPGTRLTVL.

In DNA form, the CDR3 reads TGTGCCAGCAGTGATGGGCGGGGGGCCTCTGTGGCCGGGGAGCTGTTTTTT. Protein: CASSDGRGASVAGELFF. The rearrangement links TRBV2 to TRBJ2-2; 8 bases line up with TRBD2. The V gene end was trimmed by 3 bases and the J gene end by 6 bases; junction bases not matched to a gene: 12. This CDR3 has 17 amino acids. CDR1 SNHLY and CDR2 FYNNEI come from the germline V gene.

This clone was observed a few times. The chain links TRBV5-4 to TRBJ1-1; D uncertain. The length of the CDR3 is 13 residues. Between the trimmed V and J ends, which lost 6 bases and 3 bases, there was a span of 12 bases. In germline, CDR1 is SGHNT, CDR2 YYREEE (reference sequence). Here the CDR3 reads CASTNGGYTEAFF. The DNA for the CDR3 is TGTGCCAGCACTAACGGAGGGTACACTGAAGCTTTCTTT.

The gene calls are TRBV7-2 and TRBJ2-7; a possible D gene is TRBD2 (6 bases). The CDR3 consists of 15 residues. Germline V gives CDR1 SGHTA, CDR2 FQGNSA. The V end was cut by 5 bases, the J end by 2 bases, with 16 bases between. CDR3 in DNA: TGTGCCAGCAGCACAACCGGGACTCATACCTACGAGCAGTACTTC. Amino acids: CASSTTGTHTYEQYF. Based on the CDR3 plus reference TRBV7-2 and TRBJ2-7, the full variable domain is GAGVSQSPSNKVTEKGKDVELRCDPISGHTALYWYRQSLGQGLEFLIYFQGNSAPDKSGLPSDRFSAERTGGSVSTLTIQRTQQEDSAVYLCASSTTGTHTYEQYFGPGTRLTVT.

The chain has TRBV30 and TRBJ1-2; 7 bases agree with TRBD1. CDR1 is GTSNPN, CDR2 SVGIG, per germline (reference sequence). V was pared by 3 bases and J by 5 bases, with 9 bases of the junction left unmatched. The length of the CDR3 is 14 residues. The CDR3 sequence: CAWSRGTESYGYTF. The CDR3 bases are TGTGCCTGGAGCCGCGGGACAGAAAGTTATGGCTACACCTTC.

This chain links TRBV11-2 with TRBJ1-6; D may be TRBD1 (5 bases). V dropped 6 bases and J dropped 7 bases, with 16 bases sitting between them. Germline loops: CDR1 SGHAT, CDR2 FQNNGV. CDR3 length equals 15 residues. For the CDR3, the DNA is TGTGCCAGCAGTGGGCAGGGTGCGGAAAATTCACCCCTCCACTTT. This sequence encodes CASSGQGAENSPLHF.

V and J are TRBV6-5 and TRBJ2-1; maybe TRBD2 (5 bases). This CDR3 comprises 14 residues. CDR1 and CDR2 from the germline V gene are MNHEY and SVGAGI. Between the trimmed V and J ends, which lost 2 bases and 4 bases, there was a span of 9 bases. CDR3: CASSYGRGYNEQFF. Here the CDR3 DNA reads TGTGCCAGCAGTTACGGGCGAGGGTACAATGAGCAGTTCTTC.

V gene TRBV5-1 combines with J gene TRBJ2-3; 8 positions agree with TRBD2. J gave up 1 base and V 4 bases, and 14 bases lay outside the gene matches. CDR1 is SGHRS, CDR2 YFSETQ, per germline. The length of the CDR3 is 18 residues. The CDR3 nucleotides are TGCGCCAGCAGCCTCAAGCGGGGGCGCTACCCGGGCACAGATACGCAGTATTTT. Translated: CASSLKRGRYPGTDTQYF.

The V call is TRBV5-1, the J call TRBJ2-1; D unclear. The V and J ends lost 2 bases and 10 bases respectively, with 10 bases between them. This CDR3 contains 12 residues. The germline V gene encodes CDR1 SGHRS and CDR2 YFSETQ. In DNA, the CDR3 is TGCGCCAGCAGCTTAACCCTCAGGGAGCAGTTCTTC. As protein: CASSLTLREQFF.

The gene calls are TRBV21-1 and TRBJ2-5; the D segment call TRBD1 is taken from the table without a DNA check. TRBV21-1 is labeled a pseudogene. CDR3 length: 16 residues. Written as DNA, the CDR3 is TGTGCCAGCAGCTCCCTGCGGACAGGGTGGGGAGAGACCCAGTACTTC. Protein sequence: CASSSLRTGWGETQYF.

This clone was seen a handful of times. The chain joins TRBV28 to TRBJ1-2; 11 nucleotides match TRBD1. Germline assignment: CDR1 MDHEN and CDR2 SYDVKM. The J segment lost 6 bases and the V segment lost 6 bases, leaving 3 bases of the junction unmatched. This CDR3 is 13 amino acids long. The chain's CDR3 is CASRPGQGDGYTF. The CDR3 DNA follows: TGTGCCAGCAGGCCGGGACAGGGGGATGGCTACACCTTC.

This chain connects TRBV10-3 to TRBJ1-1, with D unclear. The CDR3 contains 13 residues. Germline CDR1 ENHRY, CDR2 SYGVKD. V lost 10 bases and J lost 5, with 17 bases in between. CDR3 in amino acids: CANRRAGETEAFF. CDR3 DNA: TGTGCCAATCGACGGGCGGGTGAGACTGAAGCTTTCTTT.

DNA of the CDR3: TGCGCCAGCAGCGCGGGGGCAACTAATGAAAAACTGTTTTTT. Its translation: CASSAGATNEKLFF. V usage is TRBV5-1 and J usage is TRBJ1-4; possible D gene TRBD1, 5 bases. Trimming took off 4 bases at V and 0 bases at J, with 7 bases between the two ends. Per germline, CDR1 SGHRS and CDR2 YFSETQ. The CDR3 runs 14 residues.